Shown below are 9 T cell receptor beta chains from a single sample sequenced in a study of cytomegalovirus exposure and HLA in healthy donors. Both 60 Vbeta primers and 13 Jbeta primers went into the PCR. Profiling relied on immunoSEQ multiplex PCR, and the TCRdb table lists in-frame clones only, not all of them. The sample contains fewer than 110,000 clones, 66% of which appear only once. Sequencing was done on a sample of PBMCs. These receptors were obtained from a woman aged 50 to 60 in good health and CMV-seronegative.

This chain uses TRBV7-6 with TRBJ2-6, with 7 bases identical to TRBD2. CDR3 length: 19 residues. V shed 1 base and J 0 bases; nucleotides not matched to a gene: 9. The germline V gene has CDR1 SGHVS and CDR2 FNYEAQ. This CDR3 reads CASSLGSSSGFSGANVLTF. CDR3 nucleotide sequence: TGTGCCAGCAGCTTAGGTAGTTCTAGCGGCTTCTCTGGGGCCAACGTCCTGACTTTC.

The CDR3 is CASSLPGTRTQFF. In DNA, the CDR3 is TGTGCCAGCAGTCTCCCGGGGACACGGACTCAGTTCTTC. V is TRBV27 and J is TRBJ2-1; possibly TRBD1 for D (6 bases). The CDR3 length is 13 residues. Germline-derived CDR1 and CDR2 are MNHEY and SMNVEV (reference sequence). The V end lost 5 bases, the J end lost 13 bases, and 18 bases lay between the germline ends.

This clone was seen a few times. The CDR3: CASSGGGSQRQQYF. The CDR3 region has the DNA TGTGCCAGCAGCGGCGGAGGCAGTCAGCGCCAACAGTACTTC. The rearrangement joins TRBV11-3 to TRBJ2-7; a weak D match, TRBD2 (5 bases). The CDR3 runs 14 residues. V lost 5 bases and J lost 10, with 21 bases in between. The V gene's germline CDR1 is SGHNT and CDR2 YENEEA.

The J gene is TRBJ2-7, the V gene TRBV28, with TRBD1 identical over 7 bases. This CDR3 is built from 13 residues. With V trimmed by 10 bases and J by 3 bases, 9 bases remained unmatched. Germline V gene lookup returns CDR1 MDHEN and CDR2 SYDVKM. The CDR3: CATTTGIVYEQYF. The CDR3 DNA sequence: TGTGCCACCACGACAGGGATTGTCTACGAGCAGTACTTC.

This sequence joins TRBV7-2 and TRBJ2-2; no firm D call. V was clipped by 4 bases and J by 6 bases, with 9 bases between them. Germline V gene lookup returns CDR1 SGHTA and CDR2 FQGNSA. The CDR3 runs 13 residues. The CDR3 coding sequence is TGTGCCAGCAGCTCGGATGCGGCCGGGGAGCTGTTTTTT. Its translation: CASSSDAAGELFF.

The V and J genes are TRBV28 and TRBJ2-1; TRBD2 aligns across 10 bases. CDR1 and CDR2 (germline): MDHEN, SYDVKM. The CDR3 extends over 18 amino acids. V lost 4 bases, J lost 6 bases, and 15 bases stayed unmatched. CDR3 DNA sequence: TGTGCCAGCAGTTCCCCCCGGACTAGCGGAACCCTAGGCAATGAGCAGTTCTTC. Protein product: CASSSPRTSGTLGNEQFF.

This chain links TRBV28 with TRBJ2-1, with 8 bases fitting TRBD2. Germline loops: CDR1 MDHEN, CDR2 SYDVKM. V was clipped by 5 bases and J by 10 bases; unmatched bases: 10. The CDR3 sequence is 14 residues long. CDR3 protein: CASSIPGRAGEQFF. For the CDR3, the DNA is TGTGCCAGCAGTATCCCCGGGAGGGCCGGCGAGCAGTTCTTC.

This clone was picked up a small number of times. The chain couples TRBV7-8 to TRBJ2-5; 7 positions match TRBD2. CDR1 is SGHVS and CDR2 is FQNEAQ in the germline V gene. With 1 base clipped from V and 2 bases from J, the junction kept 7 bases outside the gene matches. The CDR3 has 16 residues. In nucleotides, the CDR3 is TGTGCCAGCAGCTTAGATCTCGCGGGGGTGCAAGAGACCCAGTACTTC. This encodes CASSLDLAGVQETQYF.

DNA of the CDR3: TGTGCCAGCAGTTACTCGAAACTACTAGCCAATGAGCAGTTCTTC. Encoded protein: CASSYSKLLANEQFF. The gene calls are TRBV6-6 and TRBJ2-1; possibly TRBD2 for D (6 bases). The CDR3 is 15 residues long. Trimming removed 0 bases at V and 6 bases at J, with 12 bases between. CDR1 and CDR2 (germline): MNHNY, SVGAGI (reference sequence).